The rows below give T cell receptor beta chains drawn from one sample of a study of cytomegalovirus exposure and HLA in healthy donors. Profiled with immunoSEQ multiplex PCR; TCRdb holds only in-frame clones, not every one. Of 160,000 or so clones in the sample, approximately 89% were seen once. Sequencing was carried out using PBMCs. The receptors were sampled from a man between 18 and 29 years old in good health and CMV-seropositive. The CDR3 runs from the conserved cysteine through the conserved F or W. The order of the fields is CDR3 protein, D gene, V gene, J gene. A D gene is named only where the DNA matches it firmly.

CDR3: CSASVARELFF
D: -
V: TRBV20-1
J: TRBJ2-2

CDR3: CASSGSKSGSEQYF
D: -
V: TRBV9
J: TRBJ2-7

CDR3: CATSREHRGGQPQHF
D: TRBD1
V: TRBV15
J: TRBJ1-5

CDR3: CASSPTESYGYTF
D: -
V: TRBV28
J: TRBJ1-2

CDR3: CASSGTSTDTQYF
D: -
V: TRBV9
J: TRBJ2-3

CDR3: CAASGGEDTEAFF
D: -
V: TRBV5-6
J: TRBJ1-1

CDR3: CASSQPLSGSGSYEQYF
D: TRBD2
V: TRBV4-1
J: TRBJ2-7

CDR3: CASSYSRNMVGNTIYF
D: -
V: TRBV6-5
J: TRBJ1-3

CDR3: CASSPPGGPQGAFF
D: TRBD1
V: TRBV28
J: TRBJ1-1

CDR3: CASSKMGGRNTGELFF
D: TRBD2
V: TRBV5-8
J: TRBJ2-2